Each of the 26 T cell receptor beta chains below was sequenced from the same sample in a study of cytomegalovirus exposure and HLA in healthy donors. PCR primers comprised 60 Vbeta and 13 Jbeta primers. Data came from immunoSEQ multiplex PCR; TCRdb stores just in-frame clones and leaves some out. The sample lists some 130,000 clones, approximately 80% seen once, with approximately 2% in the top ten. Sequencing was performed on PBMCs. The receptors here all came from a man aged 25 to 40 in good health and CMV-seronegative.

The chain links TRBV6-5 to TRBJ2-1; tentatively, D is TRBD1 (6 bases). Germline CDR1 reads MNHEY; CDR2 reads SVGAGI. The CDR3 sequence is 13 residues long. V lost 5 bases, J lost 5 bases, and 10 bases lay in between. The CDR3: CASSLYRDNEQFF. In nucleotides, the CDR3 is TGTGCCAGCAGTCTATACAGGGACAATGAGCAGTTCTTC.

This clone has only a few counts. In DNA form, the CDR3 reads TGTGCCAGCAGTTTATCAGGGTCCGGTGAGCAGTTCTTC. It translates to CASSLSGSGEQFF. The chain couples TRBV28 to TRBJ2-1; tentative D call: TRBD1 (5 bases). Between the trimmed V and J ends, which lost 1 base and 9 bases, there was a span of 10 bases. The germline V gene encodes CDR1 MDHEN and CDR2 SYDVKM. The CDR3 is made up of 13 amino acids.

This clone was recorded a few times. The same CDR3 can be traced to other DNA sequences in this sample. This chain uses TRBV7-9 with TRBJ2-2; 8 nucleotides agree with TRBD1. This CDR3 is built from 15 residues. From germline, CDR1 is SEHNR and CDR2 FQNEAQ (reference sequence). V lost 1 base, J lost 4 bases, and 2 bases stayed unmatched. Here the CDR3 reads CASSLGQGSTGELFF. In DNA, the CDR3 is TGTGCCAGCAGCTTAGGACAGGGGTCCACCGGGGAGCTGTTTTTT.

The chain links TRBV5-6 to TRBJ1-6; D ambiguous. Germline V gene sequence: CDR1 SGHDT, CDR2 YYEEEE. V lost 5 bases and J 6 bases, leaving 9 bases between the germline ends. This CDR3 region has 13 residues. The CDR3 protein is CASSAQANSPLHF. The CDR3, as DNA: TGTGCCAGCAGTGCGCAGGCTAATTCACCCCTCCACTTT.

V usage is TRBV7-2 and J usage is TRBJ1-2, with 8 bases fitting TRBD1. J gave up 8 bases and V 9 bases, and 5 bases lay outside the gene matches. Germline loops: CDR1 SGHTA, CDR2 FQGNSA. The CDR3 runs to 11 residues. The CDR3 DNA reads as TGTGCCAGGAGGACAGGGCCGGGCTACACCTTC. Its protein product is CARRTGPGYTF.

The chain employs TRBV19 and TRBJ1-4; D uncertain. The germline V gene encodes CDR1 LNHDA and CDR2 SQIVND (reference sequence). V was cut by 5 bases and J by 0 bases, with 10 bases left in between. This CDR3 is 15 amino acids long. CDR3 coding DNA: TGTGCCAGTAGTCAGAGGCTCTCAACTAATGAAAAACTGTTTTTT. Its protein is CASSQRLSTNEKLFF. Variable domain in full (rest from reference TRBV19 and TRBJ1-4): DGGITQSPKYLFRKEGQNVTLSCEQNLNHDAMYWYRQDPGQGLRLIYYSQIVNDFQKGDIAEGYSVSREKKESFPLTVTSAQKNPTAFYLCASSQRLSTNEKLFFGSGTQLSVL.

In regard to this clone: The junction does not match germline at one end; this may be a read error. This rearrangement joins TRBV6-7 to TRBJ2-2, with D possibly being TRBD2 (6 bases). TRBV6-7 is noted as an ORF with a role that remains uncertain. This CDR3 region has 15 residues. The CDR3 sequence is CDSSPGGWDTGELFF. CDR3 bases: TGTGACAGCAGTCCCGGGGGTTGGGACACCGGGGAGCTGTTTTTT.

Regarding this clone: This CDR3 is also generated by other DNA sequences in the sample. The rearrangement uses TRBV10-3 and TRBJ2-7, with 14 positions matching TRBD2. Unmatched junction bases numbered 6, after V lost 5 bases and J lost 6 bases. In germline, CDR1 is ENHRY, CDR2 SYGVKD. The CDR3 runs 15 residues. The chain's CDR3 is CAISNPGLAGVEQYF. The CDR3 nucleotides are TGTGCCATCAGTAATCCGGGACTAGCGGGGGTCGAGCAGTACTTC.

The V call is TRBV2, the J call TRBJ1-2, with D uncertain. The CDR3 is 14 residues long. Trimming left V 5 bases short and J 0 bases short, with 10 bases between. Germline assignment: CDR1 SNHLY and CDR2 FYNNEI. The CDR3: CASSTEVANYGYTF. CDR3 sequence (DNA): TGTGCCAGCAGTACCGAAGTAGCTAACTATGGCTACACCTTC.

This clone was seen more than once but under ten times. The chain uses TRBV19 and TRBJ1-2; 9 nucleotides agree with TRBD1. Trimming at V came to 5 bases and at J to 6 bases, leaving 7 bases not matched to a gene. Germline CDR1 is LNHDA and CDR2 is SQIVND (reference sequence). The CDR3 is 14 residues long. The CDR3 coding sequence is TGTGCCAGTAGTCATCTAGACAGGGGGAATGGCTACACCTTC. Translation gives CASSHLDRGNGYTF.

This chain links TRBV28 with TRBJ1-2, with D maybe TRBD1 (5 bases). The germline V gene has CDR1 MDHEN and CDR2 SYDVKM. The germline V and J ends were trimmed by 5 bases and 2 bases, with 21 bases remaining between them. The CDR3 extends over 17 amino acids. The CDR3, as DNA: TGTGCCAGCAGTACTCTCTTCTGGGGGAGGACCAACTATGGCTACACCTTC. Protein sequence: CASSTLFWGRTNYGYTF.

The V and J genes are TRBV27 and TRBJ2-7, with TRBD1 matching 7 bases. CDR3 length: 14 residues. The V gene end was trimmed by 5 bases and the J gene end by 2 bases; junction bases not matched to a gene: 6. CDR1 is MNHEY, CDR2 SMNVEV, per germline (reference sequence). The chain's CDR3 is CASSLGQVPYEQYF. The CDR3 DNA sequence: TGTGCCAGCAGTCTCGGACAGGTACCCTACGAGCAGTACTTC.

The V gene is TRBV13, the J gene TRBJ1-1; 7 bases match TRBD1. This CDR3 is built from 14 residues. Trimming cost V 0 bases and J 3 bases; bases outside gene matches: 1. CDR1 is PRHDT, CDR2 FYEKMQ, per germline (reference sequence). CDR3 region: CASSLGTGYTEAFF. As DNA, the CDR3 is TGTGCCAGCAGCTTAGGGACAGGGTACACTGAAGCTTTCTTT.

This chain links TRBV5-6 with TRBJ2-7; 8 bases line up with TRBD2. CDR3 size: 14 residues. The germline gives CDR1 SGHDT, CDR2 YYEEEE. V gave up 3 bases and J gave up 2 bases; unmatched junction bases: 4. The CDR3 bases are TGTGCCAGCAGCTACGGACTAGCTCCCTACGAGCAGTACTTC. It is translated as CASSYGLAPYEQYF.

This clone was observed a few times. This chain joins TRBV10-1 and TRBJ2-1; TRBD2 matches 14 bases. The CDR3 is 16 amino acids. Losses at the gene ends were 3 bases for V and 10 bases for J; bases not matched to a gene: 8. Germline V gene sequence: CDR1 WNHNN, CDR2 SYGVQD (reference sequence). The CDR3 DNA follows: TGCGCCAGCAGTGAAGAAGGGACTAGCGGGAGAAACGAGCAGTTCTTC. This translates into CASSEEGTSGRNEQFF.

The rearrangement uses TRBV12-5 and TRBJ2-1; 7 bases map to TRBD1. The germline gives CDR1 LGHNT, CDR2 FRNRAP. The CDR3 consists of 15 residues. V lost 1 base, J lost 4 bases, and 4 bases stayed unmatched. CDR3 nucleotides: TGTGCTAGTGGTTTGGCCGGGACAGCTTACAATGAGCAGTTCTTC. Its protein is CASGLAGTAYNEQFF.

CDR3 sequence: CAWTTGTANYGYTF. The CDR3 DNA reads as TGTGCCTGGACTACCGGGACAGCTAACTATGGCTACACCTTC. The chain has TRBV30 and TRBJ1-2; TRBD1 matches at 7 bases. V trimming: 4 bases; J trimming: 0 bases; junction bases outside the gene matches: 5. The length of the CDR3 is 14 residues. CDR1 is GTSNPN and CDR2 is SVGIG in the germline V gene (reference sequence).

The genes are TRBV7-2 and TRBJ2-1, with 8 bases fitting TRBD2. J lost 4 bases, V lost 4 bases, and 6 bases had no gene match. CDR1 is SGHTA and CDR2 is FQGNSA in the germline V gene. The CDR3 consists of 15 residues. CDR3 bases: TGTGCCAGCAGCTCCGGGACTAGGGGGTACAATGAGCAGTTCTTC. Amino acids: CASSSGTRGYNEQFF.

The chain is built from TRBV5-6 and TRBJ2-7; 13 bases are shared with TRBD2. The CDR3 spans 16 residues. The germline V gene encodes CDR1 SGHDT and CDR2 YYEEEE. J lost 6 bases, V lost 4 bases, and 10 bases had no gene match. The CDR3 here is CASSRPGTSGISEQYF. DNA for the CDR3: TGTGCCAGCAGCCGTCCCGGGACTAGCGGGATCAGCGAGCAGTACTTC.

This chain links TRBV27 with TRBJ2-5, with TRBD2 identical over 13 bases. The J call may not be correct, given that the DNA end is closer to TRBJ2-7. The CDR3 consists of 16 residues. Germline V gene lookup returns CDR1 MNHEY and CDR2 SMNVEV (reference sequence). The CDR3 nucleotides read TGTGCCAGCAGTTTAAGAGGACTAGCGGGAGATTACGAGCAGTACTTC. Its translation is CASSLRGLAGDYEQYF.

This clone was detected once. The V gene is TRBV9, the J gene TRBJ1-3, with D possibly being TRBD1 (6 bases). V was shortened by 0 bases and J by 0 bases, with 7 bases between the two germline ends. Germline V gene lookup returns CDR1 SGDLS and CDR2 YYNGEE. The CDR3 length is 15 residues. The CDR3, as DNA: TGTGCCAGCAGCGTAGCAGGGGCCTCTGGAAACACCATATATTTT. It encodes CASSVAGASGNTIYF. Supplemented by reference TRBV9 and TRBJ1-3, the full variable domain reads DSGVTQTPKHLITATGQRVTLRCSPRSGDLSVYWYQQSLDQGLQFLIQYYNGEERAKGNILERFSAQQFPDLHSELNLSSLELGDSALYFCASSVAGASGNTIYFGEGSWLTVV.

The V and J genes are TRBV5-1 and TRBJ2-2; D possibly corresponds to TRBD2 (6 bases). V was pared by 2 bases and J by 3 bases, with 11 bases between. CDR1 and CDR2 (germline): SGHRS, YFSETQ. The CDR3 sequence is 15 residues long. The CDR3 protein is CASSLTEGHTGELFF. DNA of the CDR3: TGCGCCAGCAGCTTAACGGAGGGCCACACCGGGGAGCTGTTTTTT.

This chain joins TRBV10-3 and TRBJ2-1; D remains ambiguous. Germline V lookup: CDR1 ENHRY, CDR2 SYGVKD. V was trimmed by 0 bases and J by 2 bases, leaving 14 bases between them. The CDR3 covers 17 residues. This CDR3 is CAISESASYAAYNEQFF. The DNA of the CDR3 is TGTGCCATCAGTGAGTCGGCGAGTTACGCGGCCTACAATGAGCAGTTCTTC.

The chain uses TRBV12-5 and TRBJ1-1; D is ambiguous. CDR1 is LGHNT, CDR2 FRNRAP, per germline. V lost 0 bases to trimming and J lost 11 bases, with 13 bases between them. The CDR3 loop spans 13 amino acids. The CDR3 nucleotides read TGTGCTAGTGGTTTGGTATGGGAGGGCCGGGCTTTCTTT. Its translation is CASGLVWEGRAFF.

This chain joins TRBV19 and TRBJ1-5, with 9 bases fitting TRBD1. CDR1 and CDR2 from the germline V gene are LNHDA and SQIVND (reference sequence). V trimming: 6 bases; J trimming: 7 bases; junction bases outside the gene matches: 7. The CDR3 loop spans 14 amino acids. The CDR3 bases are TGTGCCAGTAGACAAACAGGGGGCGGCCAGCCCCAGCATTTT. Its translation: CASRQTGGGQPQHF.

With regard to this clone: Within the sample, other DNA sequences also encode this same CDR3. The V gene is TRBV19, the J gene TRBJ2-6; D is perhaps TRBD2 (5 bases). CDR1 and CDR2 (germline): LNHDA, SQIVND (reference sequence). Trimming stripped 3 bases from V and 2 bases from J, with 11 bases between. The CDR3 is made up of 16 amino acids. CDR3 sequence (DNA): TGTGCCAGTAGTATTTGGGGAGAGGCTGGGGCCAACGTCCTGACTTTC. Its translation is CASSIWGEAGANVLTF.